The sequence of this T cell receptor beta chain was determined in a study of beta chain features in type 1 diabetes. About the study: Cell yields, age and gender were similar between patients and healthy donors.

As every portion of the isolated RNA was reverse transcribed, the sequencing read expressed TCRB transcripts. Produced via immunoSEQ multiplex PCR; TCRdb's table is partial and in-frame only. The sample yields some 640,000 clones, around 15% seen once. Sampling consisted of one heparinised blood draw per donor, averaging roughly 110 mL. V was trimmed by 3 bases and J by 0 bases, leaving 10 bases between them. The CDR3 sequence is 15 residues long. From germline, CDR1 is SGHTA and CDR2 FQGNSA. Overall study results and limits: A possible short-template PCR bias applies equally to patients and controls. Across patients, naive, central memory and Treg TCRB repertoires exhibited apparently greater similarity than was observed across healthy donors. Significant though moderate, a shortening of TCRB CDR3s appeared in all four CD4+ subsets of Type 1 diabetes patients.

Concerning this clone: What it recognizes is unknown.

The material sequenced was naive CD4+ T cells from blood. V usage is TRBV7-2 and J usage is TRBJ2-3; D is undetermined. The origin of this receptor is a man between 18 and 35 years old with type 1 diabetes. The CDR3 is CASSFQSSSTDTQYF. The CDR3 DNA sequence: TGTGCCAGCAGCTTTCAGTCCAGTAGCACAGATACGCAGTATTTT.